These T cell receptor beta chains were read from a single sample in a study of blood T cell repertoires in COVID-19. Sequenced by immunoSEQ multiplex PCR; TCRdb stores in-frame clones only, minus some. The table includes 150,000 to 200,000 clones, about 74% detected once. Sequencing input: peripheral blood. Receptor source: a woman older than 75 with acute or convalescent COVID-19. The CDR3 runs from the conserved cysteine through the conserved F or W. D genes are given only for firm matches. Expanded clones get a size class; other rows say once, few or many, or leave the size out.

j_gene	v_gene	d_gene	abundance	CDR3nt	CDR3aa
TRBJ1-1	TRBV18	TRBD1	-	TGTGCCAGCTCACCGCGACAGGGGGCTTCGGACACTGAAGCTTTCTTT	CASSPRQGASDTEAFF
TRBJ2-7	TRBV10-2	-	-	TGCGCCAGCAGTGTAAAGCTTACCTACGAGCAGTACTTC	CASSVKLTYEQYF
TRBJ1-2	TRBV2	TRBD1	-	TGTGCCAGCAGGGGACAGGGGGCTTTCGCACCCAGTGGCTACACCTTC	CASRGQGAFAPSGYTF
TRBJ2-7	TRBV19	-	few	TGTGCCAGCGAGGATAGGTGGTACGAGCAGTACTTC	CASEDRWYEQYF
TRBJ2-5	TRBV6-2/TRBV6-3	TRBD2	few	TGTGCCAGCAGTTATTTACGGGGGACTAGCGGGACCCAGTACTTC	CASSYLRGTSGTQYF
TRBJ1-4	TRBV12-3/TRBV12-4	-	-	TGTGCCAGCAGTTTCCAGGGAGGGGAAAAACTGTTTTTT	CASSFQGGEKLFF
TRBJ2-1	TRBV6-5	TRBD2	-	TGTGCCAGCAGCCAATGGACTAGCGGGAATGAGCAGTTCTTC	CASSQWTSGNEQFF
TRBJ1-6	TRBV2	TRBD1	-	TGTGCCAGAGGGGGACAGGGTAATTCACCCCTCCACTTT	CARGGQGNSPLHF
TRBJ2-5	TRBV3-1/TRBV3-2	TRBD1	-	TGTGCCAGCAGCATACGGACAGGGGCGGAGACCCAGTACTTC	CASSIRTGAETQYF
TRBJ2-7	TRBV2	-	-	TGTGCCAGCAGTGAGTTCAGGGTCGAGCAGTACTTC	CASSEFRVEQYF
TRBJ2-5	TRBV18	-	-	TGTGCCAGCTCACCGGAATCGGGGACCCAGTACTTC	CASSPESGTQYF
TRBJ1-2	TRBV19	-	-	TGTGCCAGTAGTATCCGCATTGCAGATAACTATGGCTACACCTTC	CASSIRIADNYGYTF
TRBJ2-5	TRBV19	TRBD2	-	TGTGCCAGTAGCCAGACGGGGGGCCAAGAGACCCAGTACTTC	CASSQTGGQETQYF
TRBJ1-2	TRBV4-1	TRBD1	-	TGCGCCAGCAGCCAATCCGGGACAGGGGGGTCTCATGGCTACACCTTC	CASSQSGTGGSHGYTF
TRBJ2-1	TRBV30	TRBD2	-	TGTGCCTGGACCAAGGGACTAGCGGGAGGGCTACCGAACAATGAGCAGTTCTTC	CAWTKGLAGGLPNNEQFF
TRBJ2-5	TRBV7-2	-	-	TGTGCCAGCAGCTTAATCGGGGAGCAAGAGACCCAGTACTTC	CASSLIGEQETQYF
TRBJ2-7	TRBV7-6	-	-	TGTGCCAGCAGCTTAGATCCCTCCAGCTACGAGCAGTACTTC	CASSLDPSSYEQYF
TRBJ2-1	TRBV29-1	-	once	TGCAGCGTTAAAAGGTGGAGGCAGGCAGACAATGAGCAGTTCTTC	CSVKRWRQADNEQFF
TRBJ1-1	TRBV30	TRBD1	-	TGTGCCTGGAGTGTATTGACAGGGGTAGACACTGAAGCTTTCTTT	CAWSVLTGVDTEAFF
TRBJ2-1	TRBV10-3	TRBD2	-	TGTGCCATCAGCGGGACTAGCTCCAATGAGCAGTTCTTC	CAISGTSSNEQFF
TRBJ2-1	TRBV3-1/TRBV3-2	-	-	TGTGCCAGCAGCCAAGTCCCTAGCAACGATGAGCAGTTCTTC	CASSQVPSNDEQFF
TRBJ2-1	TRBV7-2	TRBD2	-	TGTGCCAGCAGCTTACTGGGACTAGCGGGAGGGTATGAGCAGTTCTTC	CASSLLGLAGGYEQFF
TRBJ1-4	TRBV19	-	once	TGTGCCAGTAGTATAACCCCGGCAACTAATGAAAAACTGTTTTTT	CASSITPATNEKLFF
TRBJ2-1	TRBV6-6	TRBD2	-	TGTGCCAGCAGTTCGACTAGCGGGGCTTACAATGAGCAGTTCTTC	CASSSTSGAYNEQFF
TRBJ1-2	TRBV14	-	few	TGTGCCAGCAGCCAAGGTGGGCAGGGTGGCCACACCTTC	CASSQGGQGGHTF
TRBJ1-1	TRBV7-9	TRBD1	-	TGTGCCAGCAGCACGAAACAGGGGACTGAAGCTTTCTTT	CASSTKQGTEAFF
TRBJ2-7	TRBV4-1	TRBD1	-	TGCGCCAGCAGCCAAGATTCAGGGGGCTCCTACGAGCAGTACTTC	CASSQDSGGSYEQYF